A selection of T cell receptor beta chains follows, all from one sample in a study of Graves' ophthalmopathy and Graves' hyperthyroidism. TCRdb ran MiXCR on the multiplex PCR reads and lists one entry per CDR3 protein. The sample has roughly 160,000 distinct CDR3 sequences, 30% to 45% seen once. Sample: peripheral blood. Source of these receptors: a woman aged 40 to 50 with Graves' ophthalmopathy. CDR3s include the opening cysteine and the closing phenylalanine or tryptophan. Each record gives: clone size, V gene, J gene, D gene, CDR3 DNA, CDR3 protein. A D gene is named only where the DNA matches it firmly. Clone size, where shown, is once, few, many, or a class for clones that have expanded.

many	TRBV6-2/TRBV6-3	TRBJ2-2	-	TGTGCCAGCAGCCTACGAGGGCCGAACACCGGGGAGCTGTTTTTT	CASSLRGPNTGELFF
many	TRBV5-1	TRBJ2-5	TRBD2	TGCGCCAGCAGCTTGGGACTAGCGGAACAAGAGACCCAGTACTTC	CASSLGLAEQETQYF
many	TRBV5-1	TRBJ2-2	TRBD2	TGCGCCAGCAGCTACTCTAGCGGGCGAGCCACCGGGGAGCTGTTTTTT	CASSYSSGRATGELFF
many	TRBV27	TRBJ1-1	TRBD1	TGTGCCAGCACCAAGACAGGGGGGTTAACTGAAGCTTTCTTT	CASTKTGGLTEAFF
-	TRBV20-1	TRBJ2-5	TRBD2	TGCAGTGTTACCGTAGCGGGAGGCGGAGAGACCCAGTACTTC	CSVTVAGGGETQYF
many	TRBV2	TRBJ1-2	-	TGTGCCAGCAGTGAGAGAGGACTCGGTCATGGCTACACCTTC	CASSERGLGHGYTF
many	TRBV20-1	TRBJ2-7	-	TGCAGTGCTAGGACAGGCTACGAGCAGTACTTC	CSARTGYEQYF
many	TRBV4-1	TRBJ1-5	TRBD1	TGCGCCAGCAGCCAAGAAGCAGGGGGTAGCAATCAGCCCCAGCATTTT	CASSQEAGGSNQPQHF
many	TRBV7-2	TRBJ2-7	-	TGTGCCAGCAGCTTAGGTGGGGTAAGGTACGAGCAGTACTTC	CASSLGGVRYEQYF
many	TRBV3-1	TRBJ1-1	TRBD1	TGTGCCAGCAGCCAAGAGGGGACAGGGAATGAAGCTTTCTTT	CASSQEGTGNEAFF
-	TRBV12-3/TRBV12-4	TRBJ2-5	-	TGTGCCAGCAGTCATTCACAGGGTTGGGAGACCCAGTACTTC	CASSHSQGWETQYF
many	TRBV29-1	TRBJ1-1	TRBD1	TGCAGCGTGACGACAGGGGGCACTGAAGCTTTCTTT	CSVTTGGTEAFF
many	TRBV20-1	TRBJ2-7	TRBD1	TGCAGTGCTAAAGGGACAGGGAGCTCCTACGAGCAGTACTTC	CSAKGTGSSYEQYF
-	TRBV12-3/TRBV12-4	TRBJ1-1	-	TGTGCCAGCAGTCCGGGGTTGTTCAAAGCTTTCTTT	CASSPGLFKAFF
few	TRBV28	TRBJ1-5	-	TGTGCCAGCAACAGGGAAAGCAATCAGCCCCAGCATTTT	CASNRESNQPQHF
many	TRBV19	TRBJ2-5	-	TGTGCCAGCAGCATCCAAGAGACCCAGTACTTC	CASSIQETQYF
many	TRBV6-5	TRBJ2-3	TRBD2	TGTGCCAGCAGTTACTCCGGACTAGCGGGAGCTACGCAGTATTTT	CASSYSGLAGATQYF
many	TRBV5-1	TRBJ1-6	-	TGCGCCAGCAGCTTGGGAGACGGTAATTCACCCCTCCACTTT	CASSLGDGNSPLHF
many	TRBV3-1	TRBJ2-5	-	TGTGCCAGCAGCCGGCCCCAAGAGACCCAGTACTTC	CASSRPQETQYF
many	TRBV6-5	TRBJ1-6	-	TGTGCCAGCAGTTCCAGAACAGGGTCCAATAATTCACCCCTCCACTTT	CASSSRTGSNNSPLHF
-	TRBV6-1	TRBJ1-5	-	TGTGCCAGCAGTGGTCTTCAGCACAATCAGCCCCAGCATTTT	CASSGLQHNQPQHF
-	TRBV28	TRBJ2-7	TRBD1	TGTGCCAGCATCCTACAGGGGGGCAGCTCCTACGAGCAGTACTTC	CASILQGGSSYEQYF
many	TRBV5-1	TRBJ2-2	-	TGCGCCAGCAGCTTACAGGTCACCGGGGAGCTGTTTTTT	CASSLQVTGELFF
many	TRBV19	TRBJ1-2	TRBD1	TGTGCCAGTAGTCCACACAACCGGGACAGGGTATCCTACTATGGCTACACCTTC	CASSPHNRDRVSYYGYTF
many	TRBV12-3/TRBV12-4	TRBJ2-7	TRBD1	TGTGCCAGCAGTCCACAGGGGTGGGAGCAGTACTTC	CASSPQGWEQYF
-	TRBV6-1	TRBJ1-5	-	TGTGCCAGCAGTGGGATCGACGTTAGCAATCAGCCCCAGCATTTT	CASSGIDVSNQPQHF
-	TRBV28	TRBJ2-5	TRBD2	TGTGCCAGCAGTTTTGTCAGAAGCGGGGGGCCTCGAGGTAGCCAAGAGACCCAGTACTTC	CASSFVRSGGPRGSQETQYF
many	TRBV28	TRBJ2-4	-	TGTGCCAGCAGTGGACAACTAGCCAAAAACATTCAGTACTTC	CASSGQLAKNIQYF
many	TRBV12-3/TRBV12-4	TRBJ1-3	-	TGTGCCAGCAGTTTAGTCATCAACCCTCCTGGAAACACCATATATTTT	CASSLVINPPGNTIYF
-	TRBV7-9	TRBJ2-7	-	TGTGCCAGCAGCTTCTTACAGGGTCCCTACGAGCAGTACTTC	CASSFLQGPYEQYF
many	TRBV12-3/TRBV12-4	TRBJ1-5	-	TGTGCCAGCAGTCCCTCGGGTGTCTACAATCAGCCCCAGCATTTT	CASSPSGVYNQPQHF
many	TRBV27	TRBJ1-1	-	TGTGCCAGCAGTTTGGTAGGGATGAACACTGAAGCTTTCTTT	CASSLVGMNTEAFF
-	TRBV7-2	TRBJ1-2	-	TGCGCCAGCAGCTTGGTGGACCGGAACTATGGCTACACCTTC	CASSLVDRNYGYTF
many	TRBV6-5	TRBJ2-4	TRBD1	TGTGCCAGCAGTTACGCCACAGGGGGCATTCAGTACTTC	CASSYATGGIQYF
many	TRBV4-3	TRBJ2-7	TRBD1	TGCGCCAGCAGCCAAGGGGGGACAGGGTACCCCTACGAGCAGTACTTC	CASSQGGTGYPYEQYF
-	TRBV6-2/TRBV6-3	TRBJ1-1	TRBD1	TGTGCCAGCAGTTACGGGGGGACAGGGGGAGTGGAAGCTTTCTTT	CASSYGGTGGVEAFF
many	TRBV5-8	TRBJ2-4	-	TGTGCCAGCAGCTTCCCAAGCCTAGCCAAAAACATTCAGTACTTC	CASSFPSLAKNIQYF
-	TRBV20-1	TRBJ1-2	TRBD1	TGCAGTGCTAGTCCTTCCGGGACAGGGGGCTATGGCTACACCTTC	CSASPSGTGGYGYTF
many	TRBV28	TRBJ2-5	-	TGTGCCAGCAGTTTACCCCTCCAAGAGACCCAGTACTTC	CASSLPLQETQYF
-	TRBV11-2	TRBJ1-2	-	TGTGCCAGCAGCGTCGGATTGGAGGACAACTATGGCTACACCTTC	CASSVGLEDNYGYTF
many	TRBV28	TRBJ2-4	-	TGTGCCAGCAGACCCTCAGGGGCGCTAGGAGCCAAAAACATTCAGTACTTC	CASRPSGALGAKNIQYF
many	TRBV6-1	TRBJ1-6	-	TGTGCCAGCAGACAGGGTTCTTCACCCCTCCACTTT	CASRQGSSPLHF
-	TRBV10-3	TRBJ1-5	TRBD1	TGTGCCATCAGTGAGTCACAGGGGAGCGAATTGAATCAGCCCCAGCATTTT	CAISESQGSELNQPQHF
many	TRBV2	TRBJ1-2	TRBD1	TGTGCCAGCACTTTGACAGGGGTAGCTAACTATGGCTACACCTTC	CASTLTGVANYGYTF
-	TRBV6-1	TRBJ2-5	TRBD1	TGTGCCAGCCAAACACAGGGGGCGCCGGCCCAGACCCAGTACTTC	CASQTQGAPAQTQYF
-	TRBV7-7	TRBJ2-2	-	TGTGCTAGCAGCTTAGACGGCCCGTGGAGCGGGGAGCTGTTTTTT	CASSLDGPWSGELFF
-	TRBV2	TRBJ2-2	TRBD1	TGTGCCAGCAGTATGACAGGGGGCGCAGGCGGGGAGCTGTTTTTT	CASSMTGGAGGELFF
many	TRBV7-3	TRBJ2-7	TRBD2	TGTGCCAGCAGACCTAGCGGGAGCGGGGTCTACGAGCAGTACTTC	CASRPSGSGVYEQYF
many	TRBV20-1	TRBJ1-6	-	TGCAGTGCTAGCCAGGGCCATAATTCACCCCTCCACTTT	CSASQGHNSPLHF
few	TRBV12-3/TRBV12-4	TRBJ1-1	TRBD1	TGTGCCAGCAGTTCCCGGGACAGGGAAGCTTTCTTT	CASSSRDREAFF
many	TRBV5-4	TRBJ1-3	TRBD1	TGTGCCAGCCCGAAGGGGGCTAGCACCATATATTTT	CASPKGASTIYF
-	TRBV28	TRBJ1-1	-	TGTGCCAGCAGTTCCTTCCCGACTGAAGCTTTCTTT	CASSSFPTEAFF
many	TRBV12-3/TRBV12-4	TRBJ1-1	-	TGTGCCAGCAGCCGATCACTGAACACTGAAGCTTTCTTT	CASSRSLNTEAFF
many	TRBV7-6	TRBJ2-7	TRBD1	TGTGCCAGCAGCCCTATCGCAGGGGGCTCCCTTTCCTACGAGCAGTACTTC	CASSPIAGGSLSYEQYF